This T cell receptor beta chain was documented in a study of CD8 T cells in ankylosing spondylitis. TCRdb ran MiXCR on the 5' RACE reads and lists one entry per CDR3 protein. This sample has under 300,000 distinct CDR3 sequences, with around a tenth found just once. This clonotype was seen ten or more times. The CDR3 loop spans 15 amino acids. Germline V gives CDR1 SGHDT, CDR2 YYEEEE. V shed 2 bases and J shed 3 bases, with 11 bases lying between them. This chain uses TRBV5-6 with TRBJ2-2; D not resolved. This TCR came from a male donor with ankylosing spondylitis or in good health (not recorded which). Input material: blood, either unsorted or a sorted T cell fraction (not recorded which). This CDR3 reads CASSFRGRYTGELFF. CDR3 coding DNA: TGTGCCAGCAGCTTCAGAGGCAGATACACCGGGGAGCTGTTTTTT.